The 16 T cell receptor beta chains given below trace back to one sample, sequenced in a study of CD8+CD57+ T cells in acquired aplastic anemia. The template for TCR beta VDJ and CDR3 sequence profiling was genomic DNA. TCRdb reprocessed the reads with MiXCR, giving one entry per CDR3 protein. Of 150,000 to 180,000 distinct CDR3 sequences listed, roughly 49% are singletons. Patients picked for sequencing had shown CD8+CD57+ cell expansion detected by flow cytometry. The sample comprised sorted CD4+, CD8+, or CD8+CD57+ T cells (not recorded which) from PBMCs. The receptor set was obtained from a human donor with aplastic anemia.

The rearrangement uses TRBV4-2 and TRBJ2-3; 7 bases map to TRBD1. The V segment lost 0 bases and the J segment 2 bases; nucleotides outside the gene matches: 11. Germline V gives CDR1 LGHNA, CDR2 YNFKEQ. CDR3 length: 18 residues. As DNA, the CDR3 is TGTGCCAGCAGCCAAGAAGACGAGGCAGGGGGTCACACAGATACGCAGTATTTT. This gives the protein CASSQEDEAGGHTDTQYF.

This clonotype has a count of ten or more. V usage is TRBV4-2 and J usage is TRBJ2-7, with 8 bases fitting TRBD1. The V segment lost 1 base and the J segment 3 bases; nucleotides outside the gene matches: 11. The CDR3 consists of 17 residues. Germline CDR1 reads LGHNA; CDR2 reads YNFKEQ. CDR3 sequence (DNA): TGTGCCAGCAGCCAAGGGGAACCGGGACAGGTTTTCTACGAGCAGTACTTC. Protein: CASSQGEPGQVFYEQYF.

This rearrangement joins TRBV24-1 to TRBJ1-2; 7 positions agree with TRBD1. Trimming at V came to 4 bases and at J to 8 bases, leaving 6 bases not matched to a gene. The CDR3 extends over 13 amino acids. CDR1 and CDR2 from the germline V gene are KGHDR and SFDVKD. CDR3 sequence reads: CATSERGRGGYTF. CDR3 bases: TGTGCCACCAGTGAGAGGGGGCGAGGAGGCTACACCTTC.

This chain joins TRBV7-3 and TRBJ1-1; D is undetermined. Between the trimmed V and J ends, which lost 0 bases and 0 bases, there was a span of 11 bases. The germline V gene encodes CDR1 SGHTA and CDR2 FQGTGA. This CDR3 is 16 amino acids long. This CDR3 reads CASSLTFGRMNTEAFF. CDR3 DNA: TGTGCCAGCAGCTTAACGTTCGGCAGGATGAACACTGAAGCTTTCTTT.

The chain recombines TRBV25-1 with TRBJ2-1; 7 positions agree with TRBD1. The ends lost 2 bases at V and 1 base at J; junction bases unmatched: 2. Germline V CDR1 and CDR2: MGHDK, SYGVNS. The CDR3 contains 15 residues. In nucleotides, the CDR3 is TGTGCCAGCAGTGAACGACAGGGATCCTACAATGAGCAGTTCTTC. It specifies CASSERQGSYNEQFF.

The rearrangement uses TRBV2 and TRBJ2-2; the D gene is possibly TRBD2 (5 bases). The V end lost 3 bases, the J end lost 1 base, and 6 bases lay between the germline ends. The length of the CDR3 is 14 residues. From germline, CDR1 is SNHLY and CDR2 FYNNEI. In DNA form, the CDR3 reads TGTGCCAGCAGTGACGAGGGGAACACCGGGGAGCTGTTTTTT. This sequence encodes CASSDEGNTGELFF.

The chain carries TRBV24-1 and TRBJ2-7; 10 bases match TRBD2. Unmatched junction bases numbered 5, after V lost 7 bases and J lost 0 bases. CDR1 and CDR2 (germline): KGHDR, SFDVKD. CDR3 length: 15 residues. In nucleotides, the CDR3 is TGTGCCACCAGCGCAACTAGCGGGAACTCCTACGAGCAGTACTTC. This sequence encodes CATSATSGNSYEQYF.

This clonotype was recorded at least ten times. The chain has TRBV4-1 and TRBJ2-1; TRBD1 is a possible D gene (6 bases). The CDR3 contains 14 residues. From germline, CDR1 is MGHRA and CDR2 YSYEKL. The V end was cut by 3 bases, the J end by 6 bases, with 12 bases between. Here the CDR3 reads CASSQRKGGNEQFF. The DNA for the CDR3 is TGCGCCAGCAGCCAGAGGAAAGGGGGCAATGAGCAGTTCTTC.

V is TRBV7-3 and J is TRBJ1-6; TRBD1 matches at 7 bases. V gave up 5 bases and J gave up 10 bases; unmatched junction bases: 14. Germline CDR1 reads SGHTA; CDR2 reads FQGTGA. CDR3 length equals 16 residues. The CDR3 protein is CASSPGGQGGTSPLHF. The DNA of the CDR3 is TGTGCCAGCAGCCCAGGGGGGCAGGGTGGTACCTCACCCCTCCACTTT.

This chain uses TRBV7-2 with TRBJ1-2; no firm D call. Looked up from germline, CDR1 is SGHTA and CDR2 is FQGNSA. Trimming removed 4 bases from V and 4 bases from J, with 10 bases in between. The CDR3 covers 13 residues. The CDR3 nucleotides are TGTGCCAGCAGCTCGGGAGGACCCTATGGCTACACCTTC. Its protein product is CASSSGGPYGYTF.

This clonotype was counted at least ten times. This chain links TRBV27 with TRBJ2-7; D not resolved. This CDR3 has 11 amino acids. The V end was cut by 10 bases, the J end by 3 bases, with 10 bases between. Germline V gene sequence: CDR1 MNHEY, CDR2 SMNVEV (reference sequence). CDR3 sequence (DNA): TGTGCCACACTTTCGGGCTACGAGCAGTACTTC. Amino acids: CATLSGYEQYF.

This clonotype was counted ten times or more. V is TRBV7-9 and J is TRBJ1-5; perhaps TRBD1 as D (6 bases). Germline loops: CDR1 SEHNR, CDR2 FQNEAQ (reference sequence). Between the trimmed V and J ends, which lost 5 bases and 4 bases, there was a span of 9 bases. The length of the CDR3 is 13 residues. CDR3: CASSRQANQPQHF. In nucleotides, the CDR3 is TGTGCCAGCAGCCGACAGGCAAATCAGCCCCAGCATTTT.

This sequence joins TRBV19 and TRBJ2-2; 7 nucleotides match TRBD1. The V and J ends lost 8 bases and 4 bases, in that order; junction bases with no gene match: 10. Germline V gene lookup returns CDR1 LNHDA and CDR2 SQIVND (reference sequence). The CDR3 consists of 15 residues. The CDR3 DNA sequence: TGTGCCAGTCGAACGGACAGGTCGAGCACCGGGGAGCTGTTTTTT. This gives the protein CASRTDRSSTGELFF.

This clonotype was observed at least ten times. The rearrangement uses TRBV7-8 and TRBJ2-1, with 7 positions matching TRBD1. This CDR3 comprises 14 residues. From germline, CDR1 is SGHVS and CDR2 FQNEAQ. V lost 5 bases and J lost 9; bases outside the gene matches: 10. CDR3 region: CASSTHRGGGEQFF. The CDR3 region has the DNA TGTGCCAGCAGCACCCACAGGGGTGGCGGTGAGCAGTTCTTC.

As regards this clonotype: A junction end diverges from the germline sequence, so it may reflect a read error. The rearrangement joins TRBV20-1 to TRBJ1-1, with a weak D call TRBD1 (6 bases). Looked up from germline, CDR1 is DFQATT and CDR2 is SNEGSKA (reference sequence). CDR3 length: 13 residues. CDR3 sequence reads: CSARSGGWTEASF. Here the CDR3 DNA reads TGCAGTGCTAGGAGCGGGGGCTGGACTGAAGCTTCCTTT.

This clonotype was picked up many times. This sequence joins TRBV13 and TRBJ2-7; D possibly matches TRBD1 or TRBD2 (5 bases each). Germline-derived CDR1 and CDR2 are PRHDT and FYEKMQ (reference sequence). The CDR3 covers 13 residues. The ends were cut back, 5 bases at V and 1 base at J, with 9 bases in the middle. The CDR3 spells CASSLGRSYEQYF. The CDR3 DNA sequence: TGTGCCAGCAGCCTGGGACGGTCCTACGAGCAGTACTTC.